Shown below are 31 T cell receptor beta chains from a single sample sequenced in a study of cytomegalovirus exposure and HLA in healthy donors. The table came from immunoSEQ multiplex PCR; TCRdb's copy has only in-frame clones and leaves some out. Of roughly 150,000 clones detected, about 89% appear once; the ten largest clones hold over 3%. The sample taken for sequencing was PBMCs. These receptors all stem from a woman younger than 35 in good health and CMV-seropositive.

This chain links TRBV28 with TRBJ2-1, with D unresolved. The CDR3 covers 13 residues. The germline V gene encodes CDR1 MDHEN and CDR2 SYDVKM. Trimming removed 7 bases at V and 7 bases at J, with 14 bases between. CDR3 amino acids: CASTNPLGNEQFF. CDR3 in DNA: TGTGCCAGCACTAACCCTCTAGGAAATGAGCAGTTCTTC.

In this sample, this clone turned up a few times. The chain carries TRBV7-6 and TRBJ2-5; D is possibly TRBD2 (5 bases). Per the germline V gene, CDR1 is SGHVS and CDR2 is FNYEAQ. Trimming removed 5 bases at V and 5 bases at J, with 12 bases between. The CDR3 is 13 residues long. CDR3 coding DNA: TGTGCCAGCAGCCCCGTCGGGGTGGAGACCCAGTACTTC. It codes for CASSPVGVETQYF.

The gene calls are TRBV18 and TRBJ2-1; 9 nucleotides agree with TRBD2. Germline assignment: CDR1 KGHSH and CDR2 LQKENI. Losses at the gene ends were 3 bases for V and 6 bases for J; bases not matched to a gene: 3. The CDR3 has 14 amino acids. The DNA of the CDR3 is TGTGCCAGCTCACCTTTGCGGGAGGGCAATGAGCAGTTCTTC. Protein product: CASSPLREGNEQFF. The full variable domain, with the rest looked up from reference TRBV18 and TRBJ2-1, is NAGVMQNPRHLVRRRGQEARLRCSPMKGHSHVYWYRQLPEEGLKFMVYLQKENIIDESGMPKERFSAEFPKEGPSILRIQQVVRGDSAAYFCASSPLREGNEQFFGPGTRLTVL.

CDR3 region: CASSLGQGGSEQYF. The DNA for the CDR3 is TGCGCCAGCAGCTTGGGACAGGGGGGATCCGAGCAGTACTTC. The chain employs TRBV5-1 and TRBJ2-7, with TRBD1 matching over 9 bases. The V segment lost 0 bases and the J segment 6 bases; nucleotides outside the gene matches: 4. CDR3 size: 14 residues. The germline CDR1 and CDR2 sequences are SGHRS and YFSETQ.

The chain joins TRBV7-3 to TRBJ2-7, with 10 bases matching TRBD2. CDR1 is SGHTA, CDR2 FQGTGA, per germline. The trim removed 5 bases at V and 2 bases at J, leaving 6 bases unmatched. This CDR3 has 15 amino acids. The CDR3 sequence: CASSILAGEPYEQYF. The CDR3, as DNA: TGTGCCAGCAGCATCCTAGCGGGAGAGCCCTACGAGCAGTACTTC. The complete variable domain, with remaining parts taken from reference TRBV7-3 and TRBJ2-7, reads GAGVSQTPSNKVTEKGKYVELRCDPISGHTALYWYRQSLGQGPEFLIYFQGTGAADDSGLPNDRFFAVRPEGSVSTLKIQRTERGDSAVYLCASSILAGEPYEQYFGPGTRLTVT.

The chain couples TRBV14 to TRBJ1-1; the D gene is possibly TRBD1 (5 bases). From germline, CDR1 is SGHDN and CDR2 FVKESK. The CDR3 totals 13 residues. Trimming cost V 1 base and J 11 bases, with 14 bases left between them. The CDR3 nucleotides read TGTGCCAGCAGCCAAGTAAACGGGGGTGGGGCTTTCTTT. Its protein is CASSQVNGGGAFF.

This chain joins TRBV4-3 and TRBJ2-7; 13 bases are shared with TRBD2. This CDR3 is built from 16 residues. CDR1 is LGHNA, CDR2 YSLEER, per germline. The V segment lost 0 bases and the J segment 7 bases; nucleotides outside the gene matches: 6. The CDR3 DNA reads as TGCGCCAGCAGCCAAGATACTAGCGGGAGGGCCTGGGAGCAGTACTTC. It translates to CASSQDTSGRAWEQYF.

The gene calls are TRBV5-6 and TRBJ2-3, with 7 bases identical to TRBD1. Germline values: CDR1 SGHDT, CDR2 YYEEEE. CDR3 length equals 17 residues. J was trimmed by 6 bases and V by 0 bases; bases with no gene match: 13. DNA for the CDR3: TGTGCCAGCAGCTTGGCTATTCAGGGGGAAGGTAGGGATACGCAGTATTTT. This gives the protein CASSLAIQGEGRDTQYF.

This clone showed up just once. The chain joins TRBV2 to TRBJ1-3; D possibly corresponds to TRBD1 (6 bases). Germline CDR1 is SNHLY and CDR2 is FYNNEI. Trimming left V 4 bases short and J 1 base short, with 17 bases between. This CDR3 is 17 amino acids long. The CDR3 spells CASSVSGTLVSGNTIYF. The CDR3 DNA is TGTGCCAGCAGTGTGTCCGGGACATTAGTATCTGGAAACACCATATATTTT.

The chain carries TRBV13 and TRBJ1-1; perhaps TRBD1 as D (6 bases). Germline-derived CDR1 and CDR2 are PRHDT and FYEKMQ (reference sequence). The CDR3 length is 13 residues. V was trimmed by 8 bases and J by 4 bases, leaving 14 bases between them. This chain's CDR3 is CASETGGFTEAFF. CDR3 nucleotides: TGTGCCAGCGAAACTGGGGGCTTCACTGAAGCTTTCTTT.

V gene TRBV19 combines with J gene TRBJ2-1; the match to TRBD2 covers 10 bases. This CDR3 has 13 residues. The V gene end was trimmed by 7 bases and the J gene end by 8 bases; junction bases not matched to a gene: 5. Germline V CDR1 and CDR2: LNHDA, SQIVND (reference sequence). The CDR3 coding sequence is TGTGCCAGTAAGCGGGAGGGAAGCCATGAGCAGTTCTTC. This codes for CASKREGSHEQFF.

The V call is TRBV21-1, the J call TRBJ2-7; the table gives TRBD2 as D, unverified against the DNA. TRBV21-1 is described as a pseudogene. CDR3 length: 13 residues. The CDR3 sequence: CASSSRSSYEQYF. In nucleotides, the CDR3 is TGTGCCAGCAGCTCGAGGAGCTCCTACGAGCAGTACTTC.

V usage is TRBV7-2 and J usage is TRBJ2-5; perhaps TRBD2 as D (6 bases). CDR1 is SGHTA, CDR2 FQGNSA, per germline. V was clipped by 5 bases and J by 5 bases, with 15 bases between them. The CDR3 is 14 amino acids. The chain's CDR3 is CASSRGAGWETQYF. For the CDR3, the DNA is TGTGCCAGCAGCCGAGGGGCGGGGTGGGAGACCCAGTACTTC.

This clone is a singleton in its sample. The gene calls are TRBV2 and TRBJ2-1, with no clear D. Germline CDR1 SNHLY, CDR2 FYNNEI. Trimming took off 6 bases at V and 2 bases at J, with 11 bases between the two ends. This CDR3 spans 14 amino acids. The CDR3 is CASRKEPPYNEQFF. The CDR3 DNA reads TGTGCCAGCAGGAAGGAGCCCCCCTACAATGAGCAGTTCTTC.

The chain recombines TRBV29-1 with TRBJ2-5; 10 bases are shared with TRBD2. The CDR3 covers 12 residues. The ends lost 4 bases at V and 5 bases at J; junction bases unmatched: 1. Germline-derived CDR1 and CDR2 are SQVTM and ANQGSEA. The CDR3 here is CSVVLAGETQYF. Here the CDR3 DNA reads TGCAGCGTTGTACTAGCGGGGGAGACCCAGTACTTC.

The chain is built from TRBV29-1 and TRBJ2-2; the match to TRBD2 covers 8 bases. The V segment lost 7 bases and the J segment 5 bases; nucleotides outside the gene matches: 9. The CDR3 sequence is 14 residues long. In germline, CDR1 is SQVTM, CDR2 ANQGSEA. This CDR3 reads CSARTSGATGELFF. The CDR3 region has the DNA TGCAGCGCCCGTACTAGCGGAGCAACCGGGGAGCTGTTTTTT.

The chain joins TRBV14 to TRBJ2-7, with 8 nucleotides matching TRBD2. V was pared by 4 bases and J by 6 bases, with 14 bases of the junction left unmatched. The CDR3 is 16 residues long. Germline CDR1 reads SGHDN; CDR2 reads FVKESK. The chain's CDR3 is CASSPRMGGLVPEQYF. CDR3 nucleotide sequence: TGTGCCAGCAGCCCCAGAATGGGGGGACTAGTACCCGAGCAGTACTTC.

J is TRBJ2-5 and V is TRBV7-9, with unresolved D. The germline gives CDR1 SEHNR, CDR2 FQNEAQ (reference sequence). The V end lost 5 bases, the J end lost 5 bases, and 6 bases lay between the germline ends. The CDR3 has 11 amino acids. The CDR3 nucleotides are TGTGCCAGCAGCCCCGTGGAGACCCAGTACTTC. Translating it yields CASSPVETQYF.

This clone was seen a single time. The V and J genes are TRBV18 and TRBJ2-5, with D possibly being TRBD1 (5 bases). Trimming removed 3 bases from V and 1 base from J, with 9 bases in between. This CDR3 comprises 14 residues. The germline V gene encodes CDR1 KGHSH and CDR2 LQKENI. CDR3: CASSPSTVQETQYF. As DNA, the CDR3 is TGTGCCAGCTCACCTTCGACAGTCCAAGAGACCCAGTACTTC. Drawing the rest from reference TRBV18 and TRBJ2-5, the complete variable domain is NAGVMQNPRHLVRRRGQEARLRCSPMKGHSHVYWYRQLPEEGLKFMVYLQKENIIDESGMPKERFSAEFPKEGPSILRIQQVVRGDSAAYFCASSPSTVQETQYFGPGTRLLVL.

The chain joins TRBV6-1 to TRBJ2-7, with TRBD1 as a possible D gene (6 bases). Looked up from germline, CDR1 is MNHNS and CDR2 is SASEGT. This CDR3 region has 15 residues. With 2 bases removed from V and 5 bases from J, the gap between germline ends came to 16 bases. The CDR3 DNA reads TGTGCCAGCAGTGAACCCTACAGGGTCCGAAACGAGCAGTACTTC. This translates into CASSEPYRVRNEQYF.

V gene TRBV29-1 combines with J gene TRBJ1-2; D is possibly TRBD1 (6 bases). The V and J ends lost 0 bases and 8 bases respectively, with 16 bases between them. The CDR3 extends over 14 amino acids. Looked up from germline, CDR1 is SQVTM and CDR2 is ANQGSEA. This chain's CDR3 is CSVEDKGRGKGYTF. The DNA for the CDR3 is TGCAGCGTTGAAGATAAGGGCAGGGGTAAGGGCTACACCTTC.

V and J are TRBV2 and TRBJ2-7, with TRBD2 identical over 11 bases. The CDR3 is 15 residues long. CDR1 and CDR2 (germline): SNHLY, FYNNEI. Trimming at V came to 5 bases and at J to 0 bases, leaving 3 bases not matched to a gene. The CDR3 bases are TGTGCCAGCAGTTCACTAGCGGGAGTCTCCTACGAGCAGTACTTC. Amino acid sequence: CASSSLAGVSYEQYF. Looking up the rest from reference TRBV2 and TRBJ2-7 gives the full variable domain: EPEVTQTPSHQVTQMGQEVILRCVPISNHLYFYWYRQILGQKVEFLVSFYNNEISEKSEIFDDQFSVERPDGSNFTLKIRSTKLEDSAMYFCASSSLAGVSYEQYFGPGTRLTVT.

V usage is TRBV5-1 and J usage is TRBJ1-4; 9 bases fit TRBD1. CDR3 length equals 14 residues. J gave up 6 bases and V 4 bases, and 4 bases lay outside the gene matches. Germline V CDR1 and CDR2: SGHRS, YFSETQ. CDR3 loop: CASSQGTGYEKLFF. CDR3 bases: TGCGCCAGCAGCCAAGGGACAGGGTATGAAAAACTGTTTTTT.

V gene TRBV30 combines with J gene TRBJ2-3; TRBD2 matches at 9 bases. The CDR3 totals 14 residues. Trimming took 4 bases from V and 9 from J; bases not matched to a gene: 11. CDR1 is GTSNPN and CDR2 is SVGIG in the germline V gene (reference sequence). The CDR3 nucleotides are TGTGCCTGGAACGTCGGCGGGGGGGGTGGCACGCAGTATTTT. The encoded protein is CAWNVGGGGGTQYF. Full variable domain (remainder filled in from reference TRBV30 and TRBJ2-3): SQTIHQWPATLVQPVGSPLSLECTVEGTSNPNLYWYRQAAGRGLQLLFYSVGIGQISSEVPQNLSASRPQDRQFILSSKKLLLSDSGFYLCAWNVGGGGGTQYFGPGTRLTVL.

This chain links TRBV6-5 with TRBJ2-1; 11 bases are shared with TRBD2. The V gene's germline CDR1 is MNHEY and CDR2 SVGAGI. V lost 5 bases to trimming and J lost 8 bases; unmatched junction nucleotides: 8. The CDR3 runs 15 residues. This CDR3 is CASSPLSGRADEQFF. CDR3 in DNA: TGTGCCAGCAGTCCCCTTAGCGGGAGGGCCGATGAGCAGTTCTTC.

This rearrangement joins TRBV30 to TRBJ2-5; TRBD2 matches at 10 bases. With V trimmed by 2 bases and J by 5 bases, 11 bases remained unmatched. CDR3 length equals 16 residues. Germline values: CDR1 GTSNPN, CDR2 SVGIG (reference sequence). The CDR3 loop is CAWSPRGLAGVETQYF. CDR3 DNA sequence: TGTGCCTGGAGTCCCCGAGGTCTAGCGGGAGTGGAGACCCAGTACTTC.

V and J are TRBV4-3 and TRBJ2-5, with unresolved D. The CDR3 totals 14 residues. The germline V and J ends were trimmed by 0 bases and 3 bases, with 8 bases remaining between them. CDR1 and CDR2 from the germline V gene are LGHNA and YSLEER. This chain's CDR3 is CASSQEPSKETQYF. The CDR3 region has the DNA TGCGCCAGCAGCCAAGAGCCCAGTAAAGAGACCCAGTACTTC.

This chain connects TRBV4-1 to TRBJ2-6; D is possibly TRBD2 (6 bases). The germline gives CDR1 MGHRA, CDR2 YSYEKL. Deletions cut 3 bases from V and 3 bases from J, with 12 bases between. The length of the CDR3 is 16 residues. The CDR3 here is CASSHPVGGGANVLTF. The CDR3 DNA reads as TGCGCCAGCAGCCACCCCGTCGGGGGTGGGGCCAACGTCCTGACTTTC.

The chain joins TRBV19 to TRBJ1-5; D not certain. This CDR3 is 12 amino acids long. In germline, CDR1 is LNHDA, CDR2 SQIVND (reference sequence). Trimming removed 5 bases at V and 2 bases at J, with 4 bases between. CDR3: CASSPGNQPQHF. Written as DNA, the CDR3 is TGTGCCAGTAGTCCGGGCAATCAGCCCCAGCATTTT.

This chain joins TRBV5-5 and TRBJ2-5, with D perhaps matching TRBD2 (5 bases). Per the germline V gene, CDR1 is SGHKS and CDR2 is YYEKEE (reference sequence). CDR3 length: 14 residues. The V and J ends lost 7 bases and 4 bases respectively, with 17 bases between them. The CDR3 DNA follows: TGTGCCAGCTCCAGCGGCCTAGTGCGAGAGACCCAGTACTTC. Translation: CASSSGLVRETQYF.

The rearrangement uses TRBV14 and TRBJ1-2, with 8 bases matching TRBD1. There are 17 residues in the CDR3. With 2 bases clipped from V and 4 bases from J, the junction kept 12 bases outside the gene matches. Looked up from germline, CDR1 is SGHDN and CDR2 is FVKESK. The CDR3, as DNA: TGTGCCAGCAGCCAATATAGCGAGGCAGGGGGCGCCTATGGCTACACCTTC. Protein: CASSQYSEAGGAYGYTF.